This TCR beta chain was documented in a study of a mutant IDH1 vaccine in newly diagnosed glioma (TCRdb year 2021). For context, the study as a whole: Patients were given eight vaccinations, in weeks 1, 3, 5, 7, 11, 15, 19 and 23, which matched visits V03 through V10. Vaccination started 4-6 weeks after radiotherapy alone, or was given together with temozolomide cycles in the groups whose treatment included chemotherapy. The roughly 32 treated patients were approximately 62% male and around 40% female, with a mean age of around 40 years. Prior to enrollment, patients had been given standard therapy consisting of radiotherapy alone, temozolomide alone, or radiochemotherapy with temozolomide, with the combination given to most patients. Peripheral blood samples were drawn at six visits, namely V03 (baseline), V05, V07, V10, V12 and V13. For exploratory analyses, longitudinal TCRB deep sequencing was carried out in 25 to 30 treated patients wherever samples were available. Overall study outcomes, separate from this receptor: Changes in the top peripheral T cell clonotypes picked up by TCRB sequencing did not appear to be linked to pseudoprogression. Vaccine-induced immune responses across multiple MHC alleles were detected in about 93% of patients. The authors stated that sample limitations prevented analyses of patient blood samples from being reproduced. Selection of PBMC samples for TCRB deep sequencing was based on availability.

Read against the paper, the sample's time point label means: week 11, during vaccination. Each vaccine dose, consisting of 300 ug of a 20-mer mutant IDH1 peptide in Montanide, was administered subcutaneously with topical imiquimod. All donors had newly diagnosed IDH1-mutant astrocytomas of WHO grade 3 or 4 that showed loss of nuclear ATRX. The samples were drawn from NOA16, a multicentre, single-arm, open-label phase I trial in Germany that tested a mutant IDH1 peptide vaccine in humans for the first time. Genomic DNA for TCRB sequencing was extracted from EDTA blood using the DNeasy Blood and Tissue Kit. The library was built by means of the immunoSEQ multiplex PCR assay. Following the manufacturer's protocol, the hsTCRB Kit was used to amplify rearranged TCR beta chain sequences. Sequencing of TCRB libraries was carried out on an Illumina MiSeq. The original methods were these. Demultiplexing, trimming and gene mapping were performed with the kit vendor's proprietary platform. The table was pulled from immuneACCESS by TCRdb, which kept in-frame rearrangements only. Such tables lose some clones; where checked, under half of the loss comes from unresolved V genes, and the rest has no known cause. V, J and clone size derive from that table, while D and trimming were established from the DNA sequence. This sample gives tens of thousands of clones in total; about four fifths of them show up just once. About 6% of the sample belongs to the ten largest clones.

On this clone itself: Its recognized antigen is unknown. The sample holds no much larger clone one base away, and base qualities are not on file.

V and J lose 0 bases and 4 bases, and a span of 10 bases separates them. CDR1 and CDR2 are read off the germline V gene (reference sequence) as MNHNY and SVGAGI. The CDR3 starts with the cysteine, ends with the phenylalanine, and has 14 residues. The only DNA kept is the CDR3, 42 bases in frame from the first base. The starting material was PBMCs, obtained from a glioma patient whose treatment included an IDH1 peptide vaccine. The TCR originated in a man over 45 with glioma. The chain links TRBV6-6 with TRBJ2-7; the D gene cannot be resolved reliably. The bases read TGTGCCAGCAGTTACTCAGCCGAGGCATACGAGCAGTACTTC. It translates as CASSYSAEAYEQYF.